Sequencing of this TCR beta chain was carried out in a study of identical twins. The study, taken as a whole, reports: The study found weaker excess twin sharing in beta out-of-frame sequences.

Unique molecular identifiers were present on the cDNA, which also gained a universal primer site by template switching. TCRdb re-called the 5' RACE reads through MiXCR, storing one row per CDR3 protein. The table includes around 480,000 distinct CDR3 sequences, roughly an eighth detected once. In regard to this clonotype: The antigen is not known.

This same sample was also taken into another study, of yellow fever vaccine responses in identical twins.

This TCR was recovered from a woman in her late teens or twenties in good health. The sample comprised CD4+ T cells sorted from blood.

CDR3 sequence: CSARMGEAFF. The CDR3 nucleotides read TGCAGTGCTAGAATGGGTGAAGCTTTCTTT. The chain employs TRBV20-1 and TRBJ1-1; D gene uncertain. The germline V gene encodes CDR1 DFQATT and CDR2 SNEGSKA (reference sequence). The ends were cut back, 2 bases at V and 7 bases at J, with 5 bases in the middle. The CDR3 runs to 10 residues.